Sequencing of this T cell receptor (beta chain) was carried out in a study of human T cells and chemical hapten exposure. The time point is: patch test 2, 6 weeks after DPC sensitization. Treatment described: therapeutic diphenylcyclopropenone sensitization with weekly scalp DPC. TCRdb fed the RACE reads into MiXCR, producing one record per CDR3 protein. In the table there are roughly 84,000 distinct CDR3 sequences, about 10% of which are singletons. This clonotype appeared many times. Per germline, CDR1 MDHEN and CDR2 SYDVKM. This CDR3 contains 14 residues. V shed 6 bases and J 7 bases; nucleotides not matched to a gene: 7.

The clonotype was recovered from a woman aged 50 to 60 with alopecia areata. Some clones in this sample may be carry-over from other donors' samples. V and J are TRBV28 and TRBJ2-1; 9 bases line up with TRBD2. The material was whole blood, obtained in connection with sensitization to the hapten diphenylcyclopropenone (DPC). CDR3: CASRWAGGNNEQFF. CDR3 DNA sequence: TGTGCCAGCAGATGGGCGGGAGGGAATAATGAGCAGTTCTTC. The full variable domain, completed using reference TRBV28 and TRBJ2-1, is DVKVTQSSRYLVKRTGEKVFLECVQDMDHENMFWYRQDPGLGLRLIYFSYDVKMKEKGDIPEGYSVSREKKERFSLILESASTNQTSMYLCASRWAGGNNEQFFGPGTRLTVL.